The 31 T cell receptor beta chains presented below share a single source sample, sequenced in a study of T cell repertoires in cytomegalovirus infection. No antigens are known for them. TCRdb analysed the reads with MiXCR anew, one entry per CDR3 protein. The table lists 650,000 to 900,000 distinct CDR3 sequences, 25% to 35% of them singletons. This specimen consisted of cultured CD8+ T cells from PBMCs, obtained from culture after CMV antigen stimulation. All receptors come from a human donor in good health (CMV status not recorded). Some clones in this sample may be carry-over from other donors' samples.

In its sample, this clonotype was seen a few times. The chain employs TRBV28 and TRBJ2-1; 9 bases fit TRBD2. This CDR3 has 15 residues. V trimming: 3 bases; J trimming: 7 bases; junction bases outside the gene matches: 7. Germline CDR1 MDHEN, CDR2 SYDVKM. The chain's CDR3 is CASSFFAGGQNEQFF. CDR3 bases: TGTGCCAGCAGTTTTTTCGCGGGGGGGCAGAATGAGCAGTTCTTC.

This clonotype was observed a handful of times. The V gene is TRBV2, the J gene TRBJ2-1; perhaps D is TRBD1 or TRBD2 (5 bases each). The ends were cut back, 2 bases at V and 1 base at J, with 9 bases in the middle. The CDR3 sequence is 15 residues long. CDR1 is SNHLY and CDR2 is FYNNEI in the germline V gene. The CDR3 here is CASSELGESYNEQFF. The CDR3 DNA is TGTGCCAGCAGTGAACTGGGGGAGTCCTACAATGAGCAGTTCTTC.

The rearrangement uses TRBV5-1 and TRBJ2-7; D might be TRBD1 or TRBD2, each matching 5 bases. This CDR3 is 14 amino acids long. Germline CDR1 is SGHRS and CDR2 is YFSETQ. The V and J ends lost 2 bases and 5 bases respectively, with 14 bases between them. The CDR3 DNA sequence: TGCGCCAGCAGCTTCCGGGACCTCACAGACGAGCAGTACGTC. Protein sequence: CASSFRDLTDEQYV.

The CDR3 region has the DNA TGCAGTGCTAGAGATCGACAAGCGGAGCGCACAGATACGCAGTATTTT. The encoded protein is CSARDRQAERTDTQYF. V and J are TRBV20-1 and TRBJ2-3, with D possibly being TRBD2 (5 bases). V dropped 0 bases and J dropped 1 base, with 14 bases sitting between them. Germline V lookup: CDR1 DFQATT, CDR2 SNEGSKA (reference sequence). CDR3 length: 16 amino acids.

This clonotype was seen many times. The genes are TRBV6-5 and TRBJ2-1, with 8 bases lining up with TRBD1. Trimming at V came to 2 bases and at J to 4 bases, leaving 4 bases not matched to a gene. Germline V gene data show CDR1 as MNHEY and CDR2 as SVGAGI. The CDR3 is 15 residues long. This CDR3 is CASSYRDRPYNEQFF. In nucleotides, the CDR3 is TGTGCCAGCAGTTACCGGGACAGGCCTTACAATGAGCAGTTCTTC.

The chain couples TRBV4-1 to TRBJ2-2; 8 nucleotides agree with TRBD2. Trimming took 1 base from V and 4 from J; bases not matched to a gene: 2. CDR3 length equals 15 residues. CDR1 and CDR2 from the germline V gene are MGHRA and YSYEKL. CDR3 bases: TGCGCCAGCAGCCAAGGCGGGGGGCTCACCGGGGAGCTGTTTTTT. This codes for CASSQGGGLTGELFF.

The J gene is TRBJ1-2, the V gene TRBV19, with TRBD1 as a possible D gene (5 bases). Trimming pared 4 bases from V and 7 bases from J, leaving 16 bases between. The CDR3 sequence is 14 residues long. Germline CDR1 reads LNHDA; CDR2 reads SQIVND (reference sequence). The CDR3: CASSTPAGLAGYTF. DNA of the CDR3: TGTGCCAGTAGTACCCCGGCAGGGCTGGCTGGCTACACCTTC.

The chain couples TRBV11-2 to TRBJ2-3; D possibly corresponds to TRBD2 (6 bases). V was trimmed by 3 bases and J by 2 bases, leaving 18 bases between them. Germline loops: CDR1 SGHAT, CDR2 FQNNGV. The CDR3 runs 17 residues. The CDR3 is CASSLAEGPKATDTQYF. CDR3 nucleotide sequence: TGTGCCAGCAGCTTGGCGGAGGGCCCCAAGGCCACAGATACGCAGTATTTT.

This clonotype appeared a few times. The gene calls are TRBV20-1 and TRBJ2-5; tentatively, D is TRBD1 or TRBD2 (5 bases each). CDR1 DFQATT and CDR2 SNEGSKA come from the germline V gene (reference sequence). The CDR3 runs 13 residues. Trimming cost V 2 bases and J 5 bases, with 12 bases left between them. The CDR3 nucleotides are TGCAGTGCTAGACCTTTGGGGGAGGAGACCCAGTACTTC. It specifies CSARPLGEETQYF.

This clonotype was observed a handful of times. The V and J genes are TRBV19 and TRBJ1-5, with no clear D. V shed 5 bases and J shed 5 bases, with 10 bases lying between them. The CDR3 covers 13 residues. Germline CDR1 and CDR2: LNHDA and SQIVND (reference sequence). The DNA for the CDR3 is TGTGCCAGTAGTGAAGGAAGGGATCAGCCCCAGCATTTT. Its protein is CASSEGRDQPQHF.

In this sample, this clonotype turned up many times. A read error may account for a junction end that differs from germline. This chain joins TRBV7-7 and TRBJ2-5; either TRBD1 or TRBD2 may fit D (5 bases each). Germline V gene data show CDR1 as SSHAT and CDR2 as FNYEAQ (reference sequence). The CDR3 runs to 13 residues. CDR3 in amino acids: CASSPEWGETQYF. As DNA, the CDR3 is TGTGCTAGCAGCCCCGAGTGGGGGGAGACCCAGTACTTC.

The J gene is TRBJ1-5, the V gene TRBV7-3, with 11 bases that match TRBD1. The CDR3 totals 17 residues. The V gene end was trimmed by 4 bases and the J gene end by 0 bases; junction bases not matched to a gene: 5. Per the germline V gene, CDR1 is SGHTA and CDR2 is FQGTGA. CDR3 DNA sequence: TGTGCCAGCAGCTCCGGGACAGGGGGTAATAGCAATCAGCCCCAGCATTTT. Protein: CASSSGTGGNSNQPQHF.

In its sample, this clonotype was seen many times. The chain links TRBV7-6 to TRBJ2-2; D tentatively reads TRBD1 or TRBD2 (5 bases each). The CDR3 consists of 18 residues. Germline V gene lookup returns CDR1 SGHVS and CDR2 FNYEAQ. V was cut by 1 base and J by 3 bases, with 18 bases left in between. DNA for the CDR3: TGTGCCAGCAGCTTAGATCGGGACGCAAATTTGGACACCGGGGAGCTGTTTTTT. The encoded protein is CASSLDRDANLDTGELFF.

This clonotype was counted ten times or more. CDR3 in amino acids: CASSTLAGGLTDTQYF. The CDR3 DNA reads as TGTGCCAGCAGCACTCTAGCGGGGGGCCTCACAGATACGCAGTATTTT. The chain has TRBV7-8 and TRBJ2-3, with 11 bases lining up with TRBD2. Germline CDR1 reads SGHVS; CDR2 reads FQNEAQ. Unmatched junction bases numbered 6, after V lost 5 bases and J lost 2 bases. CDR3 length equals 16 residues.

The chain recombines TRBV12-5 with TRBJ2-7; 7 bases align to TRBD1. The CDR3 is 20 residues long. The V and J ends lost 0 bases and 2 bases, in that order; junction bases with no gene match: 19. Germline V gene data show CDR1 as LGHNT and CDR2 as FRNRAP. CDR3 sequence reads: CASGLVRRQDRYKSPYEQYV. In DNA form, the CDR3 reads TGTGCTAGTGGTTTGGTACGGAGACAGGACAGGTATAAATCACCCTACGAGCAGTACGTC.

This chain connects TRBV6-2 or TRBV6-3 to TRBJ2-3; D is undetermined. V gave up 8 bases and J gave up 0 bases, with 15 bases separating them. CDR3 length: 15 residues. Germline V gene sequence: CDR1 MNHEY, CDR2 SVGEGT. This CDR3 is CASEAIIFSTDTQYF. Here the CDR3 DNA reads TGTGCCAGCGAGGCCATAATTTTTAGCACAGATACGCAGTATTTT.

This clonotype was recorded a few times. The chain carries TRBV9 and TRBJ2-5, with D tentatively TRBD1 (6 bases). Trimming took 4 bases from V and 7 from J, leaving 20 bases between them. The CDR3 is 15 amino acids. The germline V gene encodes CDR1 SGDLS and CDR2 YYNGEE. In DNA form, the CDR3 reads TGTGCCAGCAGCCCCACAGGGAAGGGGTCCGGGACCCAGTACTTC. This gives the protein CASSPTGKGSGTQYF.

This clonotype was detected only a few times. This chain connects TRBV7-9 to TRBJ1-6; D is uncertain. Germline assignment: CDR1 SEHNR and CDR2 FQNEAQ (reference sequence). The CDR3 spans 12 residues. V was cut by 6 bases and J by 14 bases, with 14 bases left in between. In DNA form, the CDR3 reads TGTGCCAGCAGTTCCGGACCCCTCTCCCTCCACTTT. As protein: CASSSGPLSLHF.

This clonotype came up a few times. The V and J genes are TRBV6-6 and TRBJ2-5; 9 positions match TRBD2. CDR1 and CDR2 (germline): MNHNY, SVGAGI (reference sequence). The CDR3 loop spans 17 amino acids. The trim removed 2 bases at V and 4 bases at J, leaving 11 bases unmatched. The CDR3 is CASSYQAGLAIRETQYF. CDR3 in DNA: TGTGCCAGCAGTTACCAGGCCGGACTAGCGATACGAGAGACCCAGTACTTC.

The CDR3 DNA sequence: TGTGCCAGCAGTTACTCGGAGGGGTCGAACTATGGCTACACCTTC. It specifies CASSYSEGSNYGYTF. This rearrangement joins TRBV6-5 to TRBJ1-2; D perhaps matches TRBD1 (5 bases). The CDR3 runs 15 residues. Germline V gives CDR1 MNHEY, CDR2 SVGAGI. Deletions cut 0 bases from V and 2 bases from J, with 10 bases between.

This clonotype was counted ten times or more. The chain is built from TRBV7-4 and TRBJ2-2, with 7 bases that match TRBD2. The CDR3 is made up of 14 amino acids. The germline gives CDR1 SGHVT, CDR2 SQSDAQ. Trimming removed 1 base from V and 6 bases from J; junction bases left unmatched: 2. This chain's CDR3 is CASSLVSGAGELFF. CDR3 in DNA: TGTGCCAGCAGCTTAGTCAGCGGGGCCGGGGAGCTGTTTTTT.

There are a few counts of this clonotype. V usage is TRBV4-1 and J usage is TRBJ2-3; TRBD2 matches at 11 bases. The germline V gene encodes CDR1 MGHRA and CDR2 YSYEKL. The CDR3 sequence is 15 residues long. V shed 3 bases, J shed 6 bases, and the junction held 5 bases outside the gene matches. CDR3 coding DNA: TGCGCCAGCAGCCATCTAGCGGGGGGTGAGGATACGCAGTATTTT. Its translation is CASSHLAGGEDTQYF.

This clonotype occurred a few times. The chain is built from TRBV14 and TRBJ1-1, with D possibly TRBD1 on 6 matching bases. The germline V gene encodes CDR1 SGHDN and CDR2 FVKESK. Deletions cut 1 base from V and 3 bases from J, with 9 bases between. CDR3 length equals 14 residues. Here the CDR3 reads CASSQVPGDTEAFF. The CDR3 DNA sequence: TGTGCCAGCAGCCAAGTCCCAGGGGACACTGAAGCTTTCTTT.

The V and J genes are TRBV28 and TRBJ2-1; D unresolved. This CDR3 comprises 16 residues. With 2 bases removed from V and 3 bases from J, the gap between germline ends came to 14 bases. Per germline, CDR1 MDHEN and CDR2 SYDVKM. The CDR3 here is CASSLTGGYRYNEQFF. Written as DNA, the CDR3 is TGTGCCAGCAGTTTAACGGGTGGTTACCGCTACAATGAGCAGTTCTTC.

The chain joins TRBV15 to TRBJ2-5; a weak D match, TRBD1 (6 bases). CDR1 is LNHNV and CDR2 is YYDKDF in the germline V gene (reference sequence). The V end was cut by 5 bases, the J end by 5 bases, with 15 bases between. This CDR3 has 14 amino acids. The CDR3 spells CATSVPGTKETQYF. The CDR3 region has the DNA TGTGCCACCAGCGTCCCCGGGACAAAGGAGACCCAGTACTTC.

The V call is TRBV7-9, the J call TRBJ2-7; D remains ambiguous. With 5 bases removed from V and 2 bases from J, the gap between germline ends came to 7 bases. The CDR3 sequence is 12 residues long. In germline, CDR1 is SEHNR, CDR2 FQNEAQ (reference sequence). CDR3 residues: CASSVQTYEQYF. CDR3 nucleotide sequence: TGTGCCAGCAGCGTACAAACCTACGAGCAGTACTTC.

The chain uses TRBV9 and TRBJ2-1; D not resolved. V was clipped by 1 base and J by 7 bases, with 3 bases between them. The CDR3 spans 11 residues. From germline, CDR1 is SGDLS and CDR2 YYNGEE. CDR3 residues: CASSVTNEQFF. DNA of the CDR3: TGTGCCAGCAGCGTAACTAATGAGCAGTTCTTC. Based on the CDR3 plus reference TRBV9 and TRBJ2-1, the full variable domain is DSGVTQTPKHLITATGQRVTLRCSPRSGDLSVYWYQQSLDQGLQFLIQYYNGEERAKGNILERFSAQQFPDLHSELNLSSLELGDSALYFCASSVTNEQFFGPGTRLTVL.

This clonotype was picked up a small number of times. The V call is TRBV19, the J call TRBJ2-1; D remains ambiguous. The germline gives CDR1 LNHDA, CDR2 SQIVND (reference sequence). This CDR3 comprises 15 residues. Trimming stripped 5 bases from V and 5 bases from J, with 16 bases between. CDR3 coding DNA: TGTGCCAGTAGTGTCTATGCCTACCCCCACAATGAGCAGTTCTTC. This encodes CASSVYAYPHNEQFF.

This clonotype was counted ten times or more. The rearrangement links TRBV7-2 to TRBJ2-7; D gene unclear. Per the germline V gene, CDR1 is SGHTA and CDR2 is FQGNSA. The CDR3 extends over 15 amino acids. V lost 6 bases and J lost 0, with 15 bases in between. The CDR3 spells CASSLGTLSSYEQYV. For the CDR3, the DNA is TGTGCCAGCAGTCTAGGAACTTTGAGCTCCTACGAGCAGTACGTC.

V usage is TRBV25-1 and J usage is TRBJ2-7; 7 bases are shared with TRBD1. The CDR3 sequence is 14 residues long. Per germline, CDR1 MGHDK and CDR2 SYGVNS. V dropped 5 bases and J dropped 3; count of bases not matched to a gene: 7. The CDR3 nucleotides are TGTGCCAGCAGTAAAAGGGGGCAGAGCTACGAGCAGTACTTC. This sequence encodes CASSKRGQSYEQYF.

V is TRBV27 and J is TRBJ2-7, with 7 positions matching TRBD1. Germline assignment: CDR1 MNHEY and CDR2 SMNVEV (reference sequence). This CDR3 spans 14 amino acids. The V gene end was trimmed by 4 bases and the J gene end by 4 bases; junction bases not matched to a gene: 7. The CDR3 nucleotides are TGTGCCAGCAGTTCGCGGACAGGAAATTACGAGCAGTACGTC. Amino acids: CASSSRTGNYEQYV.